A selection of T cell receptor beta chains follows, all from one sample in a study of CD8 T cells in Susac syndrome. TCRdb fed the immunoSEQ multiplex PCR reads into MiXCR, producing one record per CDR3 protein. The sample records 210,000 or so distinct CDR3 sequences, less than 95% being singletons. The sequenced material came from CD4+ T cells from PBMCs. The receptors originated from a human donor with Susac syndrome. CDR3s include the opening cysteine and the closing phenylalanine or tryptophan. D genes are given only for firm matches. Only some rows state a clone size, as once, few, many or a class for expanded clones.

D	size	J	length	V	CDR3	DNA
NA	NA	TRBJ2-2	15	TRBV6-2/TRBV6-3	CASSYDGGVTGELFF	TGTGCCAGCAGTTACGACGGGGGAGTAACCGGGGAGCTGTTTTTT
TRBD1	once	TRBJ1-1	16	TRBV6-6	CASSYRTAGGRAEAFF	TGTGCCAGCAGTTACCGAACTGCAGGGGGCAGGGCTGAAGCTTTCTTT
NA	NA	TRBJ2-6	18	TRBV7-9	CASSLGGGGRPGANVLTF	TGTGCCAGCAGCTTAGGAGGGGGAGGGAGACCTGGGGCCAACGTCCTGACTTTC
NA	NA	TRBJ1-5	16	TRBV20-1	CSARSLMLDGNQPQHF	TGCAGTGCTAGGTCTTTAATGCTTGATGGCAATCAGCCCCAGCATTTT
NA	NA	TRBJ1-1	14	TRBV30	CAWSVGGENTEAFF	TGTGCCTGGAGTGTCGGAGGGGAGAACACTGAAGCTTTCTTT
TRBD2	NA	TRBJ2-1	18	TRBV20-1	CSAIGTSGGAGVSNEQFF	TGCAGTGCTATCGGGACTAGCGGGGGGGCAGGGGTTTCCAATGAGCAGTTCTTC
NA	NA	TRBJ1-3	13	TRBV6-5	CASSYSTGNTIYF	TGTGCCAGCAGTTACTCAACGGGAAACACCATATATTTT
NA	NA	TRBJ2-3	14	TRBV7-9	CASSLIFGTDTQYF	TGTGCCAGCAGCTTAATTTTCGGCACAGATACGCAGTATTTT
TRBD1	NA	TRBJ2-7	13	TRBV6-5	CASTPGQGYEQYF	TGTGCCAGCACCCCAGGACAGGGCTACGAGCAGTACTTC
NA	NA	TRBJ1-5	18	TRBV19	CASSMNRAPRYSNQPQHF	TGTGCCAGTAGTATGAACAGGGCCCCCCGCTATAGCAATCAGCCCCAGCATTTT
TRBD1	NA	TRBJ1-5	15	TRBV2	CASSYRGEVNQPQHF	TGTGCCAGCAGTTACAGGGGGGAAGTAAATCAGCCCCAGCATTTT
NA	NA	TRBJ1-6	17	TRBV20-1	CSAIVLGGLEWDSPLHF	TGCAGTGCTATAGTGCTCGGGGGCCTCGAATGGGATTCACCCCTCCACTTT
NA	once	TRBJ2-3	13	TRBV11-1	CAARRGTTDTQYF	TGTGCCGCGCGACGGGGGACCACAGATACGCAGTATTTT
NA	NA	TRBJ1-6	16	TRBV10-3	CAIRGEGVVMNSPLHF	TGTGCCATCAGAGGAGAAGGGGTAGTTATGAATTCACCCCTCCACTTT
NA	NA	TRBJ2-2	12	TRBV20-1	CSAVQGVGELFF	TGCAGTGCGGTTCAGGGCGTAGGGGAGCTGTTTTTT
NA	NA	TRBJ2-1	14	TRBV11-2	CASSLVGGVNEQFF	TGTGCCAGCAGCCTGGTCGGGGGAGTCAATGAGCAGTTCTTC
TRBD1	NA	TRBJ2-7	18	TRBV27	CASSLSGARGQGAYEQYF	TGTGCCAGCAGTTTATCGGGGGCTCGGGGACAGGGGGCTTACGAGCAGTACTTC
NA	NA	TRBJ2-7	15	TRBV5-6	CASSFREQGLHEQYF	TGTGCCAGCAGCTTTCGGGAACAGGGCCTCCACGAGCAGTACTTC
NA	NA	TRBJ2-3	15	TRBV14	CASSQVSGGSDTQYF	TGTGCCAGCAGCCAAGTGTCCGGTGGGTCAGATACGCAGTATTTT
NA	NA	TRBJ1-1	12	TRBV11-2	CASSLGWTEAFF	TGTGCCAGCAGCTTAGGGTGGACTGAAGCTTTCTTT
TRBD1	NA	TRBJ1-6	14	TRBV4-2	CASSPDRDGSPLHF	TGTGCCAGCAGCCCAGACAGGGATGGGTCACCCCTCCACTTT
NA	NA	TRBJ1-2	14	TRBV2	CASILGKSNYGYTF	TGTGCCAGCATCCTGGGGAAGTCCAACTATGGCTACACCTTC
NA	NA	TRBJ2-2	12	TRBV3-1	CASSHRTGELFF	TGTGCCAGCAGCCACCGAACCGGGGAGCTGTTTTTT
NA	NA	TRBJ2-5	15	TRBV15	CATSRVPGYQETQYF	TGTGCCACCAGCAGGGTTCCGGGCTACCAAGAGACCCAGTACTTC
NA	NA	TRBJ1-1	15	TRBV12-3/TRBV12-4	CASILKGDSNTEAFF	TGTGCCAGCATCCTTAAGGGGGACTCGAACACTGAAGCTTTCTTT
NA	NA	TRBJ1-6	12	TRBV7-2	CASSFADSPLHF	TGTGCCAGCAGCTTTGCGGATTCACCCCTCCACTTT
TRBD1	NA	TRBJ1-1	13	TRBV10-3	CATRTGGDTEAFF	TGTGCCACCAGGACAGGGGGGGACACTGAAGCTTTCTTT
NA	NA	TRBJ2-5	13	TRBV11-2	CASSLDRTLTRDF	TGTGCCAGCAGCTTAGATCGGACGCTCACTAGGGACTTC
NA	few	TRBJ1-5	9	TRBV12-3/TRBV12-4	CASNQPQHF	TGTGCCAGCAATCAGCCCCAGCATTTT
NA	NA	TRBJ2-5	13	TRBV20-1	CSARSTVQETQYF	TGCAGTGCTCGGTCGACAGTCCAAGAGACCCAGTACTTC
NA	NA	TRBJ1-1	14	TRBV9	CASSVDWRNTEAFF	TGTGCCAGCAGCGTTGACTGGCGGAACACTGAAGCTTTCTTT
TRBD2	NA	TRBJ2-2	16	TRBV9	CASSATSGGNTGELFF	TGTGCCAGCAGCGCGACTAGCGGGGGGAACACCGGGGAGCTGTTTTTT
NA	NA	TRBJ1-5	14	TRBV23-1	CASRRRVCNQPQHF	TGCGCCAGCAGACGAAGGGTATGCAATCAGCCCCAGCATTTT
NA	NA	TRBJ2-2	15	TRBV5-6	CASSRYGRNTGELFF	TGTGCCAGCAGCCGTTACGGGAGGAACACCGGGGAGCTGTTTTTT